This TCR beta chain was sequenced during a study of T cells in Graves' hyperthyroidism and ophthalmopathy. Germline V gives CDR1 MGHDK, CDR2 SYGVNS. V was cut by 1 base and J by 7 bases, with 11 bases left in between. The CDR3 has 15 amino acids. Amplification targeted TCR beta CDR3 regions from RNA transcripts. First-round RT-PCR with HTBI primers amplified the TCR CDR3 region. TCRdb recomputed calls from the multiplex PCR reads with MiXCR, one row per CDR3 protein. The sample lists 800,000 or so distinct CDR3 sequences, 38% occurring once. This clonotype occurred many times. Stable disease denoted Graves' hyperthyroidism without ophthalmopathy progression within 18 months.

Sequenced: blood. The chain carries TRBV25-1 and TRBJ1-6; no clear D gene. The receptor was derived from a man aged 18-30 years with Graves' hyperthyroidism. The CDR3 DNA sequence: TGTGCCAGCAGTGAATTGGAGGAATCCAATTCACCCCTCCACTTT. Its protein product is CASSELEESNSPLHF.